These T cell receptor beta chains were read from a single sample in a study of blood T cell repertoires in COVID-19. Clones were read by immunoSEQ multiplex PCR, and TCRdb kept only the in-frame ones, dropping some. The sample shows fewer than 250,000 clones, about 88% of them seen only once. The sample consisted of peripheral blood. Receptors originate from a man aged 70-80 years with acute or convalescent COVID-19. Both conserved end residues are trimmed from each CDR3.

cdr3_length j_call v_call cdr3_aa
12 TRBJ1-6 TRBV6-5 ASTGGYLNSPLH
10 TRBJ1-1 TRBV30 ACSGGRTEAF
12 TRBJ1-4 TRBV5-1 ASSLGGTNEKLF
13 TRBJ2-7 TRBV4-2 ASSQVIGSSYEQY
12 TRBJ2-1 TRBV5-1 ASSLNTAGGEQF
11 TRBJ2-7 TRBV28 ASRMQGEGYEY
15 TRBJ2-2 TRBV15 ATSRDRDSGRGGELF
13 TRBJ2-2 TRBV5-5 ASSLGQGVTGELF
14 TRBJ1-1 TRBV12-5 ASGLATGLGGTEAF
13 TRBJ1-3 TRBV5-1 ASSNTGTSGNTIY
14 TRBJ1-3 TRBV9 ASSVAGAVSGNTIY